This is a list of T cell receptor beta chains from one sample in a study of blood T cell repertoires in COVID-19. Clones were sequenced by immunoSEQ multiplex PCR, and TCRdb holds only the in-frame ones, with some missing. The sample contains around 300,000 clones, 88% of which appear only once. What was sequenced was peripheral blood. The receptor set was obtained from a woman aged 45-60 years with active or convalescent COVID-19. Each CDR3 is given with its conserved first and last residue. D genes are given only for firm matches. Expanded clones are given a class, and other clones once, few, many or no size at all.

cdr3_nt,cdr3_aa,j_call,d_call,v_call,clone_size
TGTGCCAGCAGCCTATTGCACTCGGGTTATGGCTACACCTTC,CASSLLHSGYGYTF,TRBJ1-2,.,TRBV9,.
TGTGCCAGTAGAATGGTAGGGGTTAATCAGCCCCAGCATTTT,CASRMVGVNQPQHF,TRBJ1-5,.,TRBV19,.
TGTGCCAGCAGCGTTCCTATAGCGGGGGTTAACACCGGGGAGCTGTTTTTT,CASSVPIAGVNTGELFF,TRBJ2-2,TRBD2,TRBV11-2,.
TGTGCCAGCAGTACACAGGGGGGCAATCAGCCCCAGCATTTT,CASSTQGGNQPQHF,TRBJ1-5,TRBD1,TRBV5-4,.
TGTGCCAGCAGTCTGACGGTGGGGCGAGAGACCCAGTACTTC,CASSLTVGRETQYF,TRBJ2-5,.,TRBV2,.
TGTGCCAGCAGCCTGGACAAGAAAGACACTGAAGCTTTCTTT,CASSLDKKDTEAFF,TRBJ1-1,.,TRBV5-4,.
TGTGCCAGCAGTCGACAGGGGAACACTGAAGCTTTCTTT,CASSRQGNTEAFF,TRBJ1-1,TRBD1,TRBV14,.
TGTGCCACCAGGGGACAGCTTAACACTGAAGCTTTCTTT,CATRGQLNTEAFF,TRBJ1-1,TRBD1,TRBV15,.
TGTGCCAGCAGTTTCACTCGCCAGGTCTACGAGCAGTACTTC,CASSFTRQVYEQYF,TRBJ2-7,.,TRBV27,.
TGTGCCAGCAGCTCATCCGCCGGACAGGGGGCTATAGCCAAAAACATTCAGTACTTC,CASSSSAGQGAIAKNIQYF,TRBJ2-4,TRBD1,TRBV9,.
TGCAGCGTTGGGCACGGAAACACCATATATTTT,CSVGHGNTIYF,TRBJ1-3,.,TRBV29-1,once
TGTGCCAGCAGAGTGGGACAGGCTAGTTCCGGGGAGCTGTTTTTT,CASRVGQASSGELFF,TRBJ2-2,TRBD1,TRBV6-5,.
TGTGCCAGCAGTTTACTGTTCAGGGGGCGCTTGAATACTGAAAAACTGTTTTTT,CASSLLFRGRLNTEKLFF,TRBJ1-4,TRBD1,TRBV27,.
TGTGCCTGGAGTGTGGGGACTAGCGGGGGGCCGAGTAACTTC,CAWSVGTSGGPSNF,TRBJ2-7,TRBD2,TRBV30,.
TGTGCCAGCAGCCCTCGGACAGGGGTCTCCTACGAGCAGTACTTC,CASSPRTGVSYEQYF,TRBJ2-7,TRBD1,TRBV5-4,.
TGTGCCTGGAGGTCGGGACAGGGGGCAGCTGGCTACACCTTC,CAWRSGQGAAGYTF,TRBJ1-2,TRBD1,TRBV30,once